Below, one T cell receptor (beta chain) is given with its context. Its antigen is as yet unknown. The V and J ends lost 4 bases and 5 bases, in that order; junction bases with no gene match: 7. CDR3 length equals 15 residues. From germline, CDR1 is SGHTS and CDR2 YDEGEE. The source of the sample is a study of cytomegalovirus exposure and HLA in healthy donors. Overall study results and limits: Several top significant clusters appeared, in a later analysis, to be linked to common viral pathogens. It was in a later analysis that TCR association rates were seen to vary by HLA locus, highest for DRB1 and lowest for HLA-C. A later analysis reportedly found that, within productive TCRs, an Asian-associated ancestry cluster had fewer N-insertions than the mean observed across the roughly 700 donors.

The primer mix had 60 Vbeta and 13 Jbeta primers. Clones were read by immunoSEQ multiplex PCR, and TCRdb kept only the in-frame ones, dropping some. The table shows approximately 180,000 clones, with 80% occurring only once. Though nominally healthy at sampling, donors likely had unrecorded immune exposures. The TCR was taken from a man aged 25-45 years in good health and CMV-seropositive. The J gene is TRBJ2-1, the V gene TRBV5-8; 9 nucleotides match TRBD1. Sequencing was performed on PBMCs. CDR3 sequence reads: CASSPGTGPNNEQFF. CDR3 sequence (DNA): TGTGCCAGCAGCCCCGGGACAGGGCCTAACAATGAGCAGTTCTTC.